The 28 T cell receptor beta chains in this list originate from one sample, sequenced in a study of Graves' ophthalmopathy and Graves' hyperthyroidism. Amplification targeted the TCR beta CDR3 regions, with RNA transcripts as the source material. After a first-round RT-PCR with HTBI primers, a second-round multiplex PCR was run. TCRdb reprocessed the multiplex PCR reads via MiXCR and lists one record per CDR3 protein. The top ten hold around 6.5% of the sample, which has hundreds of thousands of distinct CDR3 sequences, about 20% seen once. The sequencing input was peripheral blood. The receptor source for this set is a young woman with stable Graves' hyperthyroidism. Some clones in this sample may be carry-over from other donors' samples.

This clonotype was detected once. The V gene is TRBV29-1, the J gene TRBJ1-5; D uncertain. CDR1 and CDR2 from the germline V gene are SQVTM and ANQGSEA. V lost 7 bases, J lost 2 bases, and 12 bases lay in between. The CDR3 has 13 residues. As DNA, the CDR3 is TGCAGCGCTGCCGGTTTCGGCAATCAGCCCCAGCATTTT. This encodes CSAAGFGNQPQHF. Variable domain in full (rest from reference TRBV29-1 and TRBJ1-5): SAVISQKPSRDICQRGTSLTIQCQVDSQVTMMFWYRQQPGQSLTLIATANQGSEATYESGFVIDKFPISRPNLTFSTLTVSNMSPEDSSIYLCSAAGFGNQPQHFGDGTRLSIL.

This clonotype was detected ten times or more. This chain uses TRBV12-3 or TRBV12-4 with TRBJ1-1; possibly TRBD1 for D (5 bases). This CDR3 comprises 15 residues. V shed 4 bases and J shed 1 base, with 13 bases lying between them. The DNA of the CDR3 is TGTGCCAGCAGTTCCCCACGGGACCCGAACACTGAAGCTTTCTTT. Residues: CASSSPRDPNTEAFF.

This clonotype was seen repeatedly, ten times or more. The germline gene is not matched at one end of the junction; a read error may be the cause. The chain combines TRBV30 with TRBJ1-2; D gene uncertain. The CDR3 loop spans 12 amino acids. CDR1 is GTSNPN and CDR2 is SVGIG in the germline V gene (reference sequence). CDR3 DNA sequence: TGTGCCTGGCGCTTAGCTAGGCCCCTATTGAGCTTC. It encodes CAWRLARPLLSF.

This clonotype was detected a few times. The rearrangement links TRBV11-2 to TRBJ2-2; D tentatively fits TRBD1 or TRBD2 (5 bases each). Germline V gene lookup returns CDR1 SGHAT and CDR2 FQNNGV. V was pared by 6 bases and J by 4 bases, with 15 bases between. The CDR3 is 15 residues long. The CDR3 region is CASRTSRGGTGELFF. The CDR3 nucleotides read TGTGCCAGCAGAACGAGCCGGGGCGGCACCGGGGAGCTGTTTTTT. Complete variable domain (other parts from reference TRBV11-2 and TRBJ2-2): EAGVAQSPRYKIIEKRQSVAFWCNPISGHATLYWYQQILGQGPKLLIQFQNNGVVDDSQLPKDRFSAERLKGVDSTLKIQPAKLEDSAVYLCASRTSRGGTGELFFGEGSRLTVL.

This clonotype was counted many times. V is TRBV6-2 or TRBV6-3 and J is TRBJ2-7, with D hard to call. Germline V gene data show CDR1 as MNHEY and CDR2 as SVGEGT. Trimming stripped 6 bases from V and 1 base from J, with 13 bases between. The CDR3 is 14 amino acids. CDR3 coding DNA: TGTGCCAGCAGCCTTCCTTCTTGGTCCTACGAGCAGTACTTC. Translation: CASSLPSWSYEQYF.

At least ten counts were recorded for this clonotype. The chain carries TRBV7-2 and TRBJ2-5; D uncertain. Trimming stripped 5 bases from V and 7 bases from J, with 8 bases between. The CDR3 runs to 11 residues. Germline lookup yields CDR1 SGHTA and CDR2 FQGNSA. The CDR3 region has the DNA TGTGCCAGCAGCCCGCCGGGGACCCAGTACTTC. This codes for CASSPPGTQYF.

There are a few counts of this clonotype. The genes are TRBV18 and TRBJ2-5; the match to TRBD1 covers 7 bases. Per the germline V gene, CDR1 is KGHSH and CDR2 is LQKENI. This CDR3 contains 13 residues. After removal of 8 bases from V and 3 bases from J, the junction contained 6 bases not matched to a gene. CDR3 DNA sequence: TGTGCCAGCCTGGGGACAGCAAAAGAGACCCAGTACTTC. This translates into CASLGTAKETQYF.

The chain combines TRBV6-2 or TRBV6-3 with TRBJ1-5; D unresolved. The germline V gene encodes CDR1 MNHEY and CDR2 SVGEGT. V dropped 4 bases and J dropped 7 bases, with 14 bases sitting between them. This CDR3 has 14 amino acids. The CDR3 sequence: CASSFAGESQPQHF. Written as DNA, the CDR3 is TGTGCCAGCAGTTTTGCGGGAGAATCCCAGCCCCAGCATTTT.

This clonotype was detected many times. CDR3 sequence: CASSLGQGVKPQHF. The CDR3 DNA reads TGTGCCAGCAGTTTGGGTCAGGGGGTAAAGCCCCAGCATTTT. The chain is built from TRBV12-3 or TRBV12-4 and TRBJ1-5; 7 bases align to TRBD1. This CDR3 spans 14 amino acids. V lost 3 bases and J lost 8; bases outside the gene matches: 7.

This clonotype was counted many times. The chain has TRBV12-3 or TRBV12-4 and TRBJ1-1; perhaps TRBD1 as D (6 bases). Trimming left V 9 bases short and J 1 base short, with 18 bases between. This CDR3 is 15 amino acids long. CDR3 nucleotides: TGTGCCAGTGTCTCGGGGGGCGCTTGGAACACTGAAGCTTTCTTT. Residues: CASVSGGAWNTEAFF.

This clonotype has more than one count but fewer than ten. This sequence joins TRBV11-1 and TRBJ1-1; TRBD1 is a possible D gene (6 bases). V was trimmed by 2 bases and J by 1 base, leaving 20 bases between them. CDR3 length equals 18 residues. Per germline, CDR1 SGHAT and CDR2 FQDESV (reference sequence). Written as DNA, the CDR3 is TGTGCCAGCAGCTTATCGAGGCCGGTCAGGGGCCCGAACACTGAAGCTTTCTTT. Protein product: CASSLSRPVRGPNTEAFF.

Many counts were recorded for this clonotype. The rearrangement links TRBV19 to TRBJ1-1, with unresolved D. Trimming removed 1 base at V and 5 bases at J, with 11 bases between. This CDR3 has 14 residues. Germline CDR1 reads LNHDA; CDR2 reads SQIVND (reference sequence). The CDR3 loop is CASSIVTQRTEAFF. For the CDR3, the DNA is TGTGCCAGTAGTATAGTAACCCAACGGACTGAAGCTTTCTTT.

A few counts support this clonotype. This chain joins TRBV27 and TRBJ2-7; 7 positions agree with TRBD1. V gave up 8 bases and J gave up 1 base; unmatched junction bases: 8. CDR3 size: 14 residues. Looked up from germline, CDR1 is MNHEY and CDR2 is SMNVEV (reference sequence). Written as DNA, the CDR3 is TGTGCCAGCGCGACAGGGCGTGTGTCCTACGAGCAGTACTTC. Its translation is CASATGRVSYEQYF.

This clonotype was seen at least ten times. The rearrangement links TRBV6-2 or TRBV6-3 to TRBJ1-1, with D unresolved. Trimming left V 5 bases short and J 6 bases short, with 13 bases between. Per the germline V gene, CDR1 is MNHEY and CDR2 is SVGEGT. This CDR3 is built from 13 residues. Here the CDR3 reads CASSKPGAPEAFF. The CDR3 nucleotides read TGTGCCAGCAGTAAACCGGGCGCCCCTGAAGCTTTCTTT.

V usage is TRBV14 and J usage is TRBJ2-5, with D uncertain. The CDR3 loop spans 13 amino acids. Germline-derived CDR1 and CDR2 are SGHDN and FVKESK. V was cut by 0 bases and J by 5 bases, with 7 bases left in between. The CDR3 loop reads CASSQDMRETQYF. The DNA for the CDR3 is TGTGCCAGCAGCCAAGATATGCGGGAGACCCAGTACTTC.

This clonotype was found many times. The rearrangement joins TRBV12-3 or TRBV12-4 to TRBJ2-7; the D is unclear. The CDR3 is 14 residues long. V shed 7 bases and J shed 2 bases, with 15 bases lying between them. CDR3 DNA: TGTGCCAGCAACTACCTCGGCGACACCTACGAGCAGTACTTC. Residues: CASNYLGDTYEQYF.

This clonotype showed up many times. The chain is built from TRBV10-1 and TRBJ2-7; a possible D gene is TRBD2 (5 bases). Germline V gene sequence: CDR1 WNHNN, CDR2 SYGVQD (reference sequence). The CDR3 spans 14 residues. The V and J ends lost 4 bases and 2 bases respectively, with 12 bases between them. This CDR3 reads CASSAPGKTYEQYF. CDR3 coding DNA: TGCGCCAGCAGTGCTCCGGGAAAAACCTACGAGCAGTACTTC.

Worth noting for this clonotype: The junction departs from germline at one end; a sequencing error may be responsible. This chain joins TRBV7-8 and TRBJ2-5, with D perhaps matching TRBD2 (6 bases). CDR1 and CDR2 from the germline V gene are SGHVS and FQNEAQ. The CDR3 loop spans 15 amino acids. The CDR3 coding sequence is TGTGCCAGCAGCTTAGAATCTGGAGGGAGAGAGACCAAGTACTTC. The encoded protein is CASSLESGGRETKYF.

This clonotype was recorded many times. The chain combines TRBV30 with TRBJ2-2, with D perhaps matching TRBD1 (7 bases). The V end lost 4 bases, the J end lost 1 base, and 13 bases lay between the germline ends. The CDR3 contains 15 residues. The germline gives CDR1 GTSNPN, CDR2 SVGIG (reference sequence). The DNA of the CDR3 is TGTGCCTGGATGGAGGGACAGAAGAACACCGGGGAGCTGTTTTTT. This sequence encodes CAWMEGQKNTGELFF.

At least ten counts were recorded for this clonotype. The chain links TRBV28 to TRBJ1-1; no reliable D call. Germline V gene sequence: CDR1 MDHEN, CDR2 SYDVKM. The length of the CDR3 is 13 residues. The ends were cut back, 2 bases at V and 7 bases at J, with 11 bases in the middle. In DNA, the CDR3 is TGTGCCAGCAGTTTAAGTGGGGATCGTGAAGCTTTCTTT. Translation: CASSLSGDREAFF.

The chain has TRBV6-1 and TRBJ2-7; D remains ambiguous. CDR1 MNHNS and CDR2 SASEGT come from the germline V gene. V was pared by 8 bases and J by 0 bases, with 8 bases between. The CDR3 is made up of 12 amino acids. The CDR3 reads CASLGNSYEQYF. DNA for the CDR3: TGTGCCAGCTTGGGGAACTCCTACGAGCAGTACTTC.

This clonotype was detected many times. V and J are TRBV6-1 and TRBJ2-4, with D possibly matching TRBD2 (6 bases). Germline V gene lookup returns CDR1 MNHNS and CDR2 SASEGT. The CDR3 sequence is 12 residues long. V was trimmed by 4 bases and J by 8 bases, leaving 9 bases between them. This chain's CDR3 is CASSVGGYIQYF. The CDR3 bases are TGTGCCAGCAGTGTTGGGGGGTACATTCAGTACTTC.

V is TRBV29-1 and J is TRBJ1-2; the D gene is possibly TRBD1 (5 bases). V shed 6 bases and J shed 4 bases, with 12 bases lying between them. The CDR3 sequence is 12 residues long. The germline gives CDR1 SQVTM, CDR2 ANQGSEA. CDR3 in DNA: TGCAGCGTCGGGGACCGGCCCTATGGCTACACCTTC. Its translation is CSVGDRPYGYTF.

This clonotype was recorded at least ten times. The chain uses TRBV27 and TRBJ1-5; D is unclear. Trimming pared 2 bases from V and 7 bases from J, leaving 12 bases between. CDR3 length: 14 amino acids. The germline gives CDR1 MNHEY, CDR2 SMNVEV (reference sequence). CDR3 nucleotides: TGTGCCAGCAGTTTAAACCCGCTTTGGCAGCCCCAGCATTTT. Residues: CASSLNPLWQPQHF.

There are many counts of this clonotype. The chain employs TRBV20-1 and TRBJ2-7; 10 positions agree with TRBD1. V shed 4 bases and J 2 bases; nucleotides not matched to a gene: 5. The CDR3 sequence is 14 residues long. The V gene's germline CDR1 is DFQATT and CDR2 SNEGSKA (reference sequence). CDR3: CSATGTGVAYEQYF. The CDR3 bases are TGCAGTGCTACGGGGACAGGGGTGGCCTACGAGCAGTACTTC.

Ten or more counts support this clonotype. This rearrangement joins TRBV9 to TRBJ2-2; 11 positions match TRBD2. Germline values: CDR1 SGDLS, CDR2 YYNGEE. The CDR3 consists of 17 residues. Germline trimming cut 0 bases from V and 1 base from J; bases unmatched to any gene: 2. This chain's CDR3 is CASSVDSGRVNTGELFF. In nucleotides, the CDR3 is TGTGCCAGCAGCGTAGATAGCGGGAGGGTGAACACCGGGGAGCTGTTTTTT.

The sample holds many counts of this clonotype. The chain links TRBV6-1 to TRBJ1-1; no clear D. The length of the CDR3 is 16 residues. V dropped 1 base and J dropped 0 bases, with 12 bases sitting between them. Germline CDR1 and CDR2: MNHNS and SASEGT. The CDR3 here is CASSEGRHRLNTEAFF. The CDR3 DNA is TGTGCCAGCAGTGAAGGAAGGCACCGCTTGAACACTGAAGCTTTCTTT.

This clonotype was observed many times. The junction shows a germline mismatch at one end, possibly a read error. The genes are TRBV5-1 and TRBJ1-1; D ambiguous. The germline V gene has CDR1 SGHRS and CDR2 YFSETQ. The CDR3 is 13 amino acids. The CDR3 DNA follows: TGTGCCAGCAGCTTGTTGACTAACACTGAAGCTTTCTTT. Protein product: CASSLLTNTEAFF.